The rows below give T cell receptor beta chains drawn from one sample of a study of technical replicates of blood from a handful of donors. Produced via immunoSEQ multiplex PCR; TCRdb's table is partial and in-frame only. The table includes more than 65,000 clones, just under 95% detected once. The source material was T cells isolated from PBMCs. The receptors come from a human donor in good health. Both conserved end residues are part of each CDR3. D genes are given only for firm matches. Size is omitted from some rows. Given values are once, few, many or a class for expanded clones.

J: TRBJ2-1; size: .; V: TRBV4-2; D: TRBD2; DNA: TGTGCCAGCAGCCACAGCGGGGGGGAGAATGAGCAGTTCTTC; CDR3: CASSHSGGENEQFF
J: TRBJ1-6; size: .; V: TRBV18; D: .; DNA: TGTGCCAGCTCAATCTACACGGCTGCGGATTCACCCCTCCACTTT; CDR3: CASSIYTAADSPLHF
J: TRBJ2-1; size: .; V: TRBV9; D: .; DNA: TGTGCCAGCAGCGTGTCCGGGACACCACCCTACAATGAGCAGTTCTTC; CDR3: CASSVSGTPPYNEQFF
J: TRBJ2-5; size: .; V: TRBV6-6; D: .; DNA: TGTGCCAGCAGTTACGCCAGCCAAGAGACCCAGTACTTC; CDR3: CASSYASQETQYF
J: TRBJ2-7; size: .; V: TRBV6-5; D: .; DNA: TGTGCCAGCTGTAAGGGACTCTCCTACGAGCAGTACTTC; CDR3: CASCKGLSYEQYF
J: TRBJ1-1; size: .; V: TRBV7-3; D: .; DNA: TGTGCCAGCAGCTCGGGAGTGAACACTGAAGCTTTCTTT; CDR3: CASSSGVNTEAFF
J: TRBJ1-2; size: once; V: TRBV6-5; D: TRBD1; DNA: TGTGCCAGCAGTTACCCAGGACAGGGTATCTATGGCTACACCTTC; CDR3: CASSYPGQGIYGYTF
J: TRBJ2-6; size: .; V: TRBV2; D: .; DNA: TGTGCCAGCAGTGATATTGGTGGGCAGTCCTCCTCTGGGGCCAACGTCCTGACTTTC; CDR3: CASSDIGGQSSSGANVLTF
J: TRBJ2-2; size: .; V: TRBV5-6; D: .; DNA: TGTGCCAGCAGCTTGGGTTGGGTGACAGGAAAGAACACCGGGGAGCTGTTTTTT; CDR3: CASSLGWVTGKNTGELFF
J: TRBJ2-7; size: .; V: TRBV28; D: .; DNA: TGTGCCAGCAGGGCCAGGGGAGAAACAAGGCACGAGCAGTACTTC; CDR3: CASRARGETRHEQYF
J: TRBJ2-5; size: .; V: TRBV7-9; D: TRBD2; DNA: TGTGCCAGCAGCTTGACTAGCGGGATCCAAGAGACCCAGTACTTC; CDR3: CASSLTSGIQETQYF
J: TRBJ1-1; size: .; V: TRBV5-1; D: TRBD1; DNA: TGCGCCAGCAGCTACGGACAGGGCACTGAAGCTTTCTTT; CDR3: CASSYGQGTEAFF
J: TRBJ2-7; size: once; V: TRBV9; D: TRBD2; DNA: TGTGCCAGCAGCACCCTGCCTAGCGTTAGCGGGGGACCATACGAGCAGTACTTC; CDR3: CASSTLPSVSGGPYEQYF